This TCR beta chain was identified in a study of T cells in Graves' hyperthyroidism and ophthalmopathy. Study-wide results and caveats: Onset of ophthalmopathy came a median approximately 6.8 months after the model predicted it. Within blood appeared most thyroid clonotypes that had expanded above 0.001.

PBMCs stemmed from less than 13 ml fresh peripheral blood. This CDR3 has 17 amino acids. Per the germline V gene, CDR1 is SNHLY and CDR2 is FYNNEI. V lost 6 bases to trimming and J lost 4 bases, with 25 bases between them. This clonotype was counted many times. Its antigen is unidentified. Researchers amplified the TCR beta CDR3 regions from RNA transcripts. TCR CDR3 underwent first-round RT-PCR with the HTBI primer set. TCRdb passed the multiplex PCR reads through MiXCR, listing each CDR3 protein once. The profile covers some 500,000 distinct CDR3 sequences, with over 13% appearing a single time and about a sixth taken by the ten largest.

Material: blood. V and J are TRBV2 and TRBJ2-7; D perhaps matches TRBD1 (6 bases). This receptor was obtained from a woman under 30 with Graves' hyperthyroidism. The CDR3 DNA reads as TGTGCCAGCAGACCAGACAGGACCTACCTCGCCCCGTACGAGCAGTACGTC. This encodes CASRPDRTYLAPYEQYV.